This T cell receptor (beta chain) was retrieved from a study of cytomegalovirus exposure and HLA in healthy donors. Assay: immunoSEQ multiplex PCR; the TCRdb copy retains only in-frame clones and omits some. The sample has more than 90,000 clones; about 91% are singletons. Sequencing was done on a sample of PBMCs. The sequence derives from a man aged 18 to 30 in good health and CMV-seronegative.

The CDR3 nucleotides read TGTGCCTGGACAGAAACAAGTTCCACAGATACGCAGTATTTT. Translation: CAWTETSSTDTQYF. This rearrangement joins TRBV30 to TRBJ2-3; D is unclear. This CDR3 has 14 residues. Germline values: CDR1 GTSNPN, CDR2 SVGIG (reference sequence). V was cut by 4 bases and J by 2 bases, with 13 bases left in between.